This TCR beta chain emerged from a study of blood T cell repertoires in COVID-19. The germline CDR1 and CDR2 sequences are LGHDT and YNNKEL (reference sequence). The CDR3 runs 15 residues. Trimming took 3 bases from V and 7 from J; bases not matched to a gene: 9. Generated by immunoSEQ multiplex PCR, the TCRdb table keeps only in-frame clones and is missing some. The sample gives about 190,000 clones, 70% to 90% of which show up once; roughly 6.2% is in the top ten. What was sequenced was peripheral blood. V and J are TRBV3-1 (or the pseudogene TRBV3-2) and TRBJ2-1; 7 bases are shared with TRBD2. This TCR was sampled from a woman aged 40-49 years who had recovered from COVID-19. This chain's CDR3 is CASSHSALAENEQFF. The CDR3 DNA reads as TGTGCCAGCAGCCACTCGGCCCTAGCGGAAAATGAGCAGTTCTTC.